This T cell receptor beta chain was obtained from a study of beta chain features in type 1 diabetes. Expressed TCRB transcripts were sequenced after all isolated RNA was converted to cDNA. Profiling relied on immunoSEQ multiplex PCR, and the TCRdb table lists in-frame clones only, not all of them. The repertoire has about 220,000 clones, about 11% of them found once; the top ten carry roughly 1.3%. V dropped 3 bases and J dropped 0 bases, with 15 bases sitting between them. Per the germline V gene, CDR1 is LGHNA and CDR2 is YSLEER. The CDR3 extends over 16 amino acids. This clone was recorded only once.

This receptor was obtained from a man aged 18 to 29 in good health. Sequencing used central memory CD4+ T cells from blood. The genes are TRBV4-3 and TRBJ2-7; D is perhaps TRBD1 or TRBD2 (5 bases each). The CDR3 region is CASSQAGTASSYEQYF. In DNA form, the CDR3 reads TGCGCCAGCAGCCAGGCCGGGACGGCGAGCTCCTACGAGCAGTACTTC.